The 21 T cell receptor beta chains reported below all come from one sample, sequenced in a study of blood T cell repertoires in COVID-19. The assay was immunoSEQ multiplex PCR, and TCRdb's table has in-frame clones only and misses some. Altogether 200,000 to 250,000 clones are present, 87% being singletons, with the ten largest covering 1.9%. The specimen was peripheral blood. These receptors came from a man between 35 and 55 years old with active or convalescent COVID-19.

The chain joins TRBV7-9 to TRBJ2-3, with 13 positions matching TRBD2. The CDR3 length is 18 residues. The V gene end was trimmed by 5 bases and the J gene end by 4 bases; junction bases not matched to a gene: 12. Germline lookup yields CDR1 SEHNR and CDR2 FQNEAQ (reference sequence). The CDR3 sequence is CASSPGLAGVGYPDTQYF. Here the CDR3 DNA reads TGTGCCAGCAGCCCAGGACTAGCGGGAGTGGGGTATCCAGATACGCAGTATTTT.

This sequence joins TRBV5-6 and TRBJ2-3; TRBD2 agrees at 13 bases. V shed 4 bases and J 5 bases; nucleotides not matched to a gene: 1. CDR3 length equals 14 residues. Germline lookup yields CDR1 SGHDT and CDR2 YYEEEE. The DNA of the CDR3 is TGTGCCAGCAGCGGACTAGCGGGAGAAGATACGCAGTATTTT. Translated, it gives CASSGLAGEDTQYF.

The chain couples TRBV25-1 to TRBJ2-3; 7 nucleotides match TRBD1. The CDR3 runs to 14 residues. Germline-derived CDR1 and CDR2 are MGHDK and SYGVNS. Unmatched junction bases numbered 1, after V lost 4 bases and J lost 0 bases. For the CDR3, the DNA is TGTGCCAGCAGTGCGACAGGGAGCACAGATACGCAGTATTTT. Amino acids: CASSATGSTDTQYF.

V gene TRBV5-1 combines with J gene TRBJ2-1; a possible D gene is TRBD1 (6 bases). CDR1 is SGHRS, CDR2 YFSETQ, per germline. The CDR3 extends over 12 amino acids. Trimming cost V 4 bases and J 7 bases, with 9 bases left between them. CDR3 region: CASSRDINEQFF. CDR3 DNA: TGCGCCAGCAGCCGGGACATTAATGAGCAGTTCTTC.

V usage is TRBV9 and J usage is TRBJ2-7, with a possible D match to TRBD2 (7 bases). V was trimmed by 0 bases and J by 6 bases, leaving 16 bases between them. Germline V CDR1 and CDR2: SGDLS, YYNGEE. The CDR3 runs 15 residues. This CDR3 is CASSVGGGASGEQYF. In DNA form, the CDR3 reads TGTGCCAGCAGCGTAGGGGGGGGCGCGTCGGGCGAGCAGTACTTC.

The J gene is TRBJ1-2, the V gene TRBV20-1; D is possibly TRBD1 (5 bases). CDR1 is DFQATT, CDR2 SNEGSKA, per germline (reference sequence). The CDR3 loop spans 11 amino acids. V lost 5 bases to trimming and J lost 4 bases, with 8 bases between them. CDR3 in DNA: TGCAGTGCTTCCGGGGGCTATGGCTACACCTTC. Its translation: CSASGGYGYTF.

The genes are TRBV18 and TRBJ1-1; D may be TRBD1 (5 bases). V was cut by 2 bases and J by 3 bases, with 13 bases left in between. Germline loops: CDR1 KGHSH, CDR2 LQKENI. This CDR3 is 15 amino acids long. CDR3 amino acids: CASSPYQGFDTEAFF. CDR3 DNA: TGTGCCAGCTCACCATATCAGGGTTTTGACACTGAAGCTTTCTTT.

The V and J genes are TRBV2 and TRBJ1-5; a possible D gene is TRBD1 (5 bases). Trimming took 8 bases from V and 3 from J, leaving 17 bases between them. The CDR3 loop spans 15 amino acids. Germline assignment: CDR1 SNHLY and CDR2 FYNNEI. Here the CDR3 DNA reads TGTGCCAGCTGTGGAGGGAGGGGAAACAATCAGCCCCAGCATTTT. Translating it yields CASCGGRGNNQPQHF.

V gene TRBV5-1 combines with J gene TRBJ1-1; no definite D call. The CDR3 runs 14 residues. V was trimmed by 0 bases and J by 7 bases, leaving 13 bases between them. Germline values: CDR1 SGHRS, CDR2 YFSETQ. The CDR3 sequence is CASSLARGHNEAFF. The CDR3 region has the DNA TGCGCCAGCAGCTTGGCCAGAGGTCATAATGAAGCTTTCTTT.

The chain carries TRBV7-8 and TRBJ2-7; 9 bases line up with TRBD1. Unmatched junction bases numbered 7, after V lost 4 bases and J lost 3 bases. This CDR3 comprises 15 residues. The germline V gene encodes CDR1 SGHVS and CDR2 FQNEAQ. The CDR3 coding sequence is TGTGCCAGCAGCTCCTTTACAGGGGGCGGCTACGAGCAGTACTTC. Protein product: CASSSFTGGGYEQYF.

This clone came up a few times. The chain recombines TRBV19 with TRBJ2-7; maybe TRBD1 (5 bases). CDR1 LNHDA and CDR2 SQIVND come from the germline V gene (reference sequence). CDR3 length equals 14 residues. Trimming pared 1 base from V and 5 bases from J, leaving 12 bases between. CDR3 sequence reads: CASSIVGIGDEQYF. CDR3 DNA: TGTGCCAGTAGTATAGTTGGGATAGGGGACGAGCAGTACTTC.

The chain combines TRBV29-1 with TRBJ2-7; 8 bases map to TRBD1. The CDR3 has 15 residues. Germline V gene data show CDR1 as SQVTM and CDR2 as ANQGSEA. Trimming at V came to 3 bases and at J to 0 bases, leaving 7 bases not matched to a gene. DNA of the CDR3: TGCAGCGTTGATGGGACAGGCTTGAGCTCCTACGAGCAGTACTTC. It encodes CSVDGTGLSSYEQYF.

This chain joins TRBV28 and TRBJ2-4; tentatively, D is TRBD2 (6 bases). V was cut by 8 bases and J by 1 base, with 15 bases left in between. The CDR3 runs to 15 residues. Germline V gene sequence: CDR1 MDHEN, CDR2 SYDVKM. CDR3 amino acids: CASGRDDLAKNIQYF. Written as DNA, the CDR3 is TGTGCCAGCGGGCGGGACGATCTCGCCAAAAACATTCAGTACTTC.

V usage is TRBV7-2 and J usage is TRBJ2-1, with D possibly TRBD2 on 6 matching bases. The V and J ends lost 7 bases and 10 bases respectively, with 14 bases between them. Germline assignment: CDR1 SGHTA and CDR2 FQGNSA. CDR3 length: 12 residues. CDR3 sequence reads: CASTTWDFEQFF. The CDR3 DNA sequence: TGTGCCAGCACCACCTGGGACTTCGAGCAGTTCTTC.

The chain has TRBV28 and TRBJ1-1; TRBD1 might be the D (5 bases). Germline loops: CDR1 MDHEN, CDR2 SYDVKM. The CDR3 totals 15 residues. Between the trimmed V and J ends, which lost 6 bases and 1 base, there was a span of 15 bases. The CDR3 coding sequence is TGTGCCAGCAGGGGGATAATGACAGCGAACACTGAAGCTTTCTTT. It is translated as CASRGIMTANTEAFF.

This chain uses TRBV28 with TRBJ1-3; perhaps TRBD1 as D (5 bases). Germline V CDR1 and CDR2: MDHEN, SYDVKM. The CDR3 runs 11 residues. Trimming removed 3 bases at V and 9 bases at J, with 6 bases between. This CDR3 reads CASSFGGTIYF. CDR3 coding DNA: TGTGCCAGCAGTTTCGGGGGCACCATATATTTT.

The CDR3 nucleotides are TGTGCCAGCAGCTTAGGGGGCCAAAGGAATTCACCCCTCCACTTT. It translates to CASSLGGQRNSPLHF. The rearrangement uses TRBV7-9 and TRBJ1-6; TRBD1 might be the D (5 bases). Germline V lookup: CDR1 SEHNR, CDR2 FQNEAQ (reference sequence). The CDR3 extends over 15 amino acids. V lost 1 base and J 7 bases, leaving 11 bases between the germline ends.

This chain links TRBV6-5 with TRBJ2-3, with TRBD1 matching over 9 bases. The CDR3 contains 13 residues. Germline CDR1 and CDR2: MNHEY and SVGAGI. With V trimmed by 7 bases and J by 3 bases, 2 bases remained unmatched. CDR3 bases: TGTGCCAGCACTGGACAGGGGACAGATACGCAGTATTTT. It translates to CASTGQGTDTQYF.

The CDR3 coding sequence is TGTGCCAGCAGCGAACATGGAGGTCTGCCGAACACTGAAGCTTTCTTT. Its protein product is CASSEHGGLPNTEAFF. The chain is built from TRBV7-3 and TRBJ1-1; D is uncertain. CDR3 size: 16 residues. Trimming removed 5 bases from V and 1 base from J, with 17 bases in between. Germline V lookup: CDR1 SGHTA, CDR2 FQGTGA.

Comments on this clone: Mismatch with germline at one junction end may stem from a read error. The rearrangement joins TRBV6-5 to TRBJ1-1, with unresolved D. This CDR3 is 10 amino acids long. Per germline, CDR1 MNHEY and CDR2 SVGAGI. The CDR3 DNA is TGTGCCAGCACTTACACTGAAGCTTTCTTT. It is translated as CASTYTEAFF.

This clone has just one count. The gene calls are TRBV7-9 and TRBJ2-7; 7 nucleotides line up with TRBD2. V was pared by 3 bases and J by 4 bases, with 18 bases of the junction left unmatched. The CDR3 runs 18 residues. Germline V gene lookup returns CDR1 SEHNR and CDR2 FQNEAQ (reference sequence). The CDR3 DNA sequence: TGTGCCAGCAGCTTGAGCACAGGCTCCCTGGCGGGGGATTACGAGCAGTACTTC. Residues: CASSLSTGSLAGDYEQYF. Based on the CDR3 plus reference TRBV7-9 and TRBJ2-7, the full variable domain is DTGVSQNPRHKITKRGQNVTFRCDPISEHNRLYWYRQTLGQGPEFLTYFQNEAQLEKSRLLSDRFSAERPKGSFSTLEIQRTEQGDSAMYLCASSLSTGSLAGDYEQYFGPGTRLTVT.